This T cell receptor beta chain was observed in a study of cytomegalovirus exposure and HLA in healthy donors. Study-wide context: Later, an analysis reported that the approximately 120 validation repertoires had used the same platform as the approximately 630 first-cohort repertoires.

This clone was found a few times. As yet, its antigen is unknown. Germline CDR1 is MNHEY and CDR2 is SMNVEV (reference sequence). V shed 4 bases and J 7 bases; nucleotides not matched to a gene: 6. This CDR3 spans 14 amino acids. Regarding the study as a whole: Some TCR beta chains (roughly 160 of them) were listed as cytomegalovirus-associated. In vitro work confirmed that three CMV-associated chains recognize CMV antigens.

The assay was immunoSEQ multiplex PCR, and TCRdb's table has in-frame clones only and misses some. The top ten clones hold approximately 3% of a sample with over 200,000 clones, about 90% of them seen once. The approximately 120-subject validation cohort, separate from the approximately 670-subject first cohort, included the donors. The rearrangement joins TRBV27 to TRBJ2-7; 11 bases map to TRBD1. The sample consisted of PBMCs. The TCR was taken from a woman in her twenties or thirties in good health and CMV-seronegative. DNA for the CDR3: TGTGCCAGCAGTTCTGGACAGGGGGCAGGGGAGCAGTACTTC. Protein product: CASSSGQGAGEQYF.